One and the same sample provided the 21 T cell receptor beta chains below, sequenced in a study of blood T cell repertoires in COVID-19. Some clones are missing from TCRdb's copy, which holds only in-frame ones; the method was immunoSEQ multiplex PCR. The profile covers about 230,000 clones, with around 92% appearing a single time and approximately 4.3% taken by the ten largest. Sample: PBMCs or T cells enriched from blood (not recorded which). The receptors were sampled from a woman aged 25-40 years with acute COVID-19.

The chain joins TRBV29-1 to TRBJ1-2, with D possibly matching TRBD1 (5 bases). Germline V CDR1 and CDR2: SQVTM, ANQGSEA. The CDR3 is 12 amino acids. V was trimmed by 3 bases and J by 7 bases, leaving 12 bases between them. The CDR3 reads CSVESLTAGYTF. The CDR3 DNA sequence: TGCAGCGTTGAGTCACTGACAGCTGGCTACACCTTC.

This chain connects TRBV7-9 to TRBJ1-1; maybe TRBD1 (5 bases). CDR1 and CDR2 from the germline V gene are SEHNR and FQNEAQ (reference sequence). The length of the CDR3 is 15 residues. V lost 4 bases and J lost 5, with 17 bases in between. In nucleotides, the CDR3 is TGTGCCAGCAGCTACGCCCCCCAGGGTTGGACTGAAGCTTTCTTT. As protein: CASSYAPQGWTEAFF.

The CDR3 loop reads CASSSANTGELFF. The CDR3 DNA reads as TGTGCCAGCAGCTCTGCGAACACCGGGGAGCTGTTTTTT. V usage is TRBV27 and J usage is TRBJ2-2; D is undetermined. The CDR3 has 13 amino acids. CDR1 is MNHEY and CDR2 is SMNVEV in the germline V gene (reference sequence). V dropped 6 bases and J dropped 0 bases, with 5 bases sitting between them.

V is TRBV4-3 and J is TRBJ1-3, with 8 nucleotides matching TRBD1. The CDR3 sequence is 16 residues long. The trim removed 0 bases at V and 0 bases at J, leaving 1 base unmatched. Germline V lookup: CDR1 LGHNA, CDR2 YSLEER. The CDR3 here is CASSQDTGGSGNTIYF. The CDR3 region has the DNA TGCGCCAGCAGCCAAGACACAGGGGGCTCTGGAAACACCATATATTTT.

In its sample, this clone was seen once. This chain uses TRBV24-1 with TRBJ2-1; maybe TRBD2 (6 bases). V dropped 0 bases and J dropped 7 bases, with 15 bases sitting between them. This CDR3 contains 16 residues. Germline loops: CDR1 KGHDR, CDR2 SFDVKD. Written as DNA, the CDR3 is TGTGCCACCAGTGATTTGGGGTCTAGCGCCCGGAATGAGCAGTTCTTC. This gives the protein CATSDLGSSARNEQFF.

This chain uses TRBV7-9 with TRBJ2-5, with TRBD1 matching over 9 bases. CDR3 size: 17 residues. Per the germline V gene, CDR1 is SEHNR and CDR2 is FQNEAQ (reference sequence). J gave up 3 bases and V 1 base, and 9 bases lay outside the gene matches. CDR3 nucleotides: TGTGCCAGCAGCTTAGGCCGTACCGGACAGGGGAAAGAGACCCAGTACTTC. Translated: CASSLGRTGQGKETQYF.

J is TRBJ1-4 and V is TRBV5-1; 9 positions agree with TRBD1. The CDR3 totals 18 residues. V shed 0 bases, J shed 3 bases, and the junction held 9 bases outside the gene matches. CDR1 and CDR2 (germline): SGHRS, YFSETQ. The CDR3 DNA reads as TGCGCCAGCAGCTTGGTGGGGGGACAGGGAGCTGCTAATGAAAAACTGTTTTTT. It yields the protein CASSLVGGQGAANEKLFF. Based on the CDR3 plus reference TRBV5-1 and TRBJ1-4, the full variable domain is KAGVTQTPRYLIKTRGQQVTLSCSPISGHRSVSWYQQTPGQGLQFLFEYFSETQRNKGNFPGRFSGRQFSNSRSEMNVSTLELGDSALYLCASSLVGGQGAANEKLFFGSGTQLSVL.

V and J are TRBV3-1 (or the pseudogene TRBV3-2) and TRBJ2-5; 10 bases are shared with TRBD1. V lost 4 bases and J lost 5; bases outside the gene matches: 10. Germline CDR1 and CDR2: LGHDT and YNNKEL (reference sequence). This CDR3 is 16 amino acids long. The CDR3 nucleotides are TGTGCCAGCAGCCCTAGAGGGACAGGGGATGCCGAGACCCAGTACTTC. Residues: CASSPRGTGDAETQYF.

The gene calls are TRBV5-1 and TRBJ1-4; 11 bases map to TRBD1. Germline V gene data show CDR1 as SGHRS and CDR2 as YFSETQ. V lost 3 bases and J lost 8; bases outside the gene matches: 6. The CDR3 is 15 amino acids. DNA for the CDR3: TGCGCCAGCAGCTCCCCGGACAGGGGGCAAGAAAAACTGTTTTTT. Amino acids: CASSSPDRGQEKLFF.

This chain connects TRBV28 to TRBJ1-2, with 8 bases that match TRBD1. Trimming at V came to 7 bases and at J to 5 bases, leaving 6 bases not matched to a gene. Germline V gene sequence: CDR1 MDHEN, CDR2 SYDVKM. The CDR3 length is 13 residues. CDR3 DNA: TGTGCCAGCACCTCGGGACAGGAATATGGCTACACCTTC. Translated: CASTSGQEYGYTF.

The chain is built from TRBV5-1 and TRBJ2-2, with 7 bases that match TRBD2. Germline V gene lookup returns CDR1 SGHRS and CDR2 YFSETQ. The CDR3 is 16 amino acids. V was clipped by 4 bases and J by 4 bases; unmatched bases: 10. The CDR3 DNA sequence: TGCGCCAGCAGCGAAAGGCCCTTAGCGGGCACCGGGGAGCTGTTTTTT. Its protein is CASSERPLAGTGELFF.

This clone has more than one count but fewer than ten. V usage is TRBV19 and J usage is TRBJ2-2, with D uncertain. The ends were cut back, 7 bases at V and 0 bases at J, with 9 bases in the middle. Per germline, CDR1 LNHDA and CDR2 SQIVND (reference sequence). CDR3 size: 14 residues. CDR3 DNA sequence: TGTGCCAGTATTCGGGTTGCGAACACCGGGGAGCTGTTTTTT. This encodes CASIRVANTGELFF.

The CDR3: CASKFRGPEAFF. Here the CDR3 DNA reads TGTGCCAGTAAATTTCGTGGCCCTGAAGCTTTCTTT. J is TRBJ1-1 and V is TRBV19, with D uncertain. V was pared by 7 bases and J by 6 bases, with 12 bases between. Germline V gene data show CDR1 as LNHDA and CDR2 as SQIVND (reference sequence). The CDR3 has 12 amino acids.

The chain links TRBV18 to TRBJ2-3; 8 bases are shared with TRBD1. Germline V gene data show CDR1 as KGHSH and CDR2 as LQKENI. The CDR3 is 16 amino acids. With V trimmed by 0 bases and J by 2 bases, 4 bases remained unmatched. The CDR3 region is CASSPPDRAFTDTQYF. The DNA for the CDR3 is TGTGCCAGCTCACCACCGGACAGGGCCTTCACAGATACGCAGTATTTT.

This clone was recorded a few times. The chain couples TRBV7-2 to TRBJ1-1, with 8 bases that match TRBD1. Germline V gene lookup returns CDR1 SGHTA and CDR2 FQGNSA. CDR3 length equals 15 residues. With V trimmed by 5 bases and J by 0 bases, 5 bases remained unmatched. CDR3 residues: CASSNTGGVNTEAFF. Here the CDR3 DNA reads TGTGCCAGCAGCAACACAGGGGGAGTGAACACTGAAGCTTTCTTT.

The genes are TRBV6-5 and TRBJ2-7, with TRBD2 matching 9 bases. J was trimmed by 6 bases and V by 2 bases; bases with no gene match: 5. Germline V gene data show CDR1 as MNHEY and CDR2 as SVGAGI. The CDR3 length is 14 residues. The CDR3 nucleotides read TGTGCCAGCAGTTACCCGGGACTAGCAGGCGAGCAGTACTTC. This translates into CASSYPGLAGEQYF.

This chain uses TRBV2 with TRBJ1-2; D possibly corresponds to TRBD1 (6 bases). The germline V gene has CDR1 SNHLY and CDR2 FYNNEI. V lost 5 bases and J lost 8, with 15 bases in between. The CDR3 loop spans 13 amino acids. CDR3 DNA sequence: TGTGCCAGCAGTTTGGGACAACGGAGGGGCTACACCTTC. Translated: CASSLGQRRGYTF.

This sequence joins TRBV7-2 and TRBJ1-4; perhaps TRBD1 as D (5 bases). The CDR3 is made up of 14 amino acids. V was shortened by 5 bases and J by 7 bases, with 14 bases between the two germline ends. Germline loops: CDR1 SGHTA, CDR2 FQGNSA. CDR3 sequence reads: CASSHGGGTEKLFF. CDR3 coding DNA: TGTGCCAGCAGCCACGGGGGGGGTACTGAAAAACTGTTTTTT.

V is TRBV3-1 (or the pseudogene TRBV3-2) and J is TRBJ1-6; possible D gene TRBD1, 6 bases. In germline, CDR1 is LGHDT, CDR2 YNNKEL (reference sequence). The CDR3 contains 15 residues. Trimming pared 3 bases from V and 5 bases from J, leaving 11 bases between. CDR3 sequence (DNA): TGTGCCAGCAGCCATCTACAGGGCGATAATTCACCCCTCCACTTT. The encoded protein is CASSHLQGDNSPLHF.

This clone was counted once. J is TRBJ1-1 and V is TRBV4-1; D remains unclear. V was clipped by 0 bases and J by 7 bases, with 18 bases between them. The germline gives CDR1 MGHRA, CDR2 YSYEKL. This CDR3 is 16 amino acids long. The CDR3 is CASSQESFPYRDEAFF. CDR3 sequence (DNA): TGCGCCAGCAGCCAAGAGTCCTTCCCCTACCGAGATGAAGCTTTCTTT.

J is TRBJ1-6 and V is TRBV28, with D possibly TRBD1 on 5 matching bases. Germline CDR1 reads MDHEN; CDR2 reads SYDVKM. The V and J ends lost 5 bases and 9 bases respectively, with 17 bases between them. CDR3 length: 15 amino acids. The CDR3 coding sequence is TGTGCCAGCAGTCCCGTTAGGGGCGTACGTTCACCCCTCCACTTT. As protein: CASSPVRGVRSPLHF.